Included here is one TCR beta chain sequence, with context. The CDR3 runs to 16 residues. Germline lookup yields CDR1 LNHDA and CDR2 SQIVND (reference sequence). V lost 9 bases, J lost 4 bases, and 9 bases stayed unmatched. This sample is drawn from a study of blood T cell repertoires in COVID-19. Across the whole study: Samples of COVID-19 (acute and convalescent) were obtained from the United States, Italy and Spain.

The authors' processing: Using reference gene primer amplification, nucleated cell counts were estimated. The method was immunoSEQ multiplex PCR; TCRdb's version includes in-frame clones alone and lacks a portion of them. The DNA gave D and trimming, while V, J and clone size come from that table. The sample holds 200,000 to 250,000 clones; 70% to 85% are singletons and the top ten take about 5.3%. The chain uses TRBV19 and TRBJ2-2; 12 bases map to TRBD2. The source material was peripheral blood. This receptor was obtained from a woman aged 80 or older with active or convalescent COVID-19. Written as DNA, the CDR3 is TGTGCCAGCAACTCCGGACTAGCGGGAACCACCGGGGAGCTGTTTTTT. Translated, it gives CASNSGLAGTTGELFF.